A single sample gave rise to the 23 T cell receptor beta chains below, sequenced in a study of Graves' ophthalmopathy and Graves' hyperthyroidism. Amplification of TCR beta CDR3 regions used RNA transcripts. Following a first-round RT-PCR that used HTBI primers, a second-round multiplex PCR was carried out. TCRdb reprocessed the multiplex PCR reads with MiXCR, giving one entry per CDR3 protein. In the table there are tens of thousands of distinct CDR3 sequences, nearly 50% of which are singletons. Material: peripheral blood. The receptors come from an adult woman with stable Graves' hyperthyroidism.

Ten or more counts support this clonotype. Here the CDR3 DNA reads TGTGCCAGCACCCCCGGGGGACTAGAGACCCAGTACTTC. It codes for CASTPGGLETQYF. The chain is built from TRBV2 and TRBJ2-5, with D possibly matching TRBD2 (6 bases). This CDR3 has 13 residues. Trimming took off 7 bases at V and 4 bases at J, with 13 bases between the two ends. Germline values: CDR1 SNHLY, CDR2 FYNNEI. Full variable domain (missing parts from reference TRBV2 and TRBJ2-5): EPEVTQTPSHQVTQMGQEVILRCVPISNHLYFYWYRQILGQKVEFLVSFYNNEISEKSEIFDDQFSVERPDGSNFTLKIRSTKLEDSAMYFCASTPGGLETQYFGPGTRLLVL.

The chain's CDR3 is CASSVTGASGEQYF. The CDR3 DNA follows: TGTGCCAGCAGTGTCACGGGTGCTTCGGGGGAGCAGTACTTC. This chain links TRBV2 with TRBJ2-7; maybe TRBD2 (5 bases). The CDR3 sequence is 14 residues long. Germline V gene lookup returns CDR1 SNHLY and CDR2 FYNNEI. The V end was cut by 4 bases, the J end by 7 bases, with 17 bases between.

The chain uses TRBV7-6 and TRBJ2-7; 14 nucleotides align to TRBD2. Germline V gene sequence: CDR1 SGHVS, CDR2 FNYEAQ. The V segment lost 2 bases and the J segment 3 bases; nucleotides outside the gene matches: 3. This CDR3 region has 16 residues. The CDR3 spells CASSLSGLAGDYEQYF. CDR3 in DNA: TGTGCCAGCAGCTTATCGGGACTAGCGGGAGACTACGAGCAGTACTTC.

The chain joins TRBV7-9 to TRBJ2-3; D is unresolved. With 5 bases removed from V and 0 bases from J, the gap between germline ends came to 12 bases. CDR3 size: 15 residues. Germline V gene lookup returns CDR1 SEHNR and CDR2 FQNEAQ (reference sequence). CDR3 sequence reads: CASSGVLTSTDTQYF. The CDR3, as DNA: TGTGCCAGCAGCGGGGTACTTACTAGCACAGATACGCAGTATTTT.

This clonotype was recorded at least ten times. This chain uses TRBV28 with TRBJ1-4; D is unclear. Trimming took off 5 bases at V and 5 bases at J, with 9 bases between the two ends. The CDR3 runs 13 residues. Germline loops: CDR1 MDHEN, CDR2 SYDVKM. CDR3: CASSPVGNEKLFF. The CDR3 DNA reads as TGTGCCAGCAGTCCCGTCGGGAATGAAAAACTGTTTTTT.

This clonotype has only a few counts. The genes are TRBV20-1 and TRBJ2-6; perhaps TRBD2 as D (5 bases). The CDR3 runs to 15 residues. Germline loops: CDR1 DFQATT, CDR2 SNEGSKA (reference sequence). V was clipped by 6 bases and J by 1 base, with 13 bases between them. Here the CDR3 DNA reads TGCAGTGCAGAGCGGAGCCGATCTGGGGCCAACGTCCTGACTTTC. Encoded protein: CSAERSRSGANVLTF.

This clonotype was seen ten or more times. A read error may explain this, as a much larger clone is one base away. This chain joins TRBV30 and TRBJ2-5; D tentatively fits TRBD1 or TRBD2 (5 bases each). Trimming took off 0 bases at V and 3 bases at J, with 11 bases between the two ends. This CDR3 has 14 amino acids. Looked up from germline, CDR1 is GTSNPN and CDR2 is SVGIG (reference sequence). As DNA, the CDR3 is TGTGCCTGGAGTGTACGACGAGGGGAAGAGACCCAGTACTTC. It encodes CAWSVRRGEETQYF. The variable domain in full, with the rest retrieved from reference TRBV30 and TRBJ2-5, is SQTIHQWPATLVQPVGSPLSLECTVEGTSNPNLYWYRQAAGRGLQLLFYSVGIGQISSEVPQNLSASRPQDRQFILSSKKLLLSDSGFYLCAWSVRRGEETQYFGPGTRLLVL.

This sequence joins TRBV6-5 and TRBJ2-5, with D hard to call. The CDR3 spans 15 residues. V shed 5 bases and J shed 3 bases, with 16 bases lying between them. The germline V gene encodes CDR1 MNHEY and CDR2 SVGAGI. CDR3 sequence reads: CASSQGWVEEETQYF. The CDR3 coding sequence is TGTGCCAGCAGTCAAGGGTGGGTCGAGGAAGAGACCCAGTACTTC.

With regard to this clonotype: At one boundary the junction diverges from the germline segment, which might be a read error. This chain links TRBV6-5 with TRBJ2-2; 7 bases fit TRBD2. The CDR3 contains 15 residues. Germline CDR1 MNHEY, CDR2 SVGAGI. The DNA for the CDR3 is TGTGCCGGCAGTAAGCCCGCGGGAGCGATCGGGGAGCTGTTTTTT. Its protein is CAGSKPAGAIGELFF.

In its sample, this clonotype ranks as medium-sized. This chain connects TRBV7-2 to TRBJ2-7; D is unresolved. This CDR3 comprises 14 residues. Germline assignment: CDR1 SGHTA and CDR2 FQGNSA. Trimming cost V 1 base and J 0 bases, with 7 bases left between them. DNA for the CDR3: TGTGCCAGCAGCTTAGAGCACAGCTCCTACGAGCAGTACTTC. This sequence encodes CASSLEHSSYEQYF.

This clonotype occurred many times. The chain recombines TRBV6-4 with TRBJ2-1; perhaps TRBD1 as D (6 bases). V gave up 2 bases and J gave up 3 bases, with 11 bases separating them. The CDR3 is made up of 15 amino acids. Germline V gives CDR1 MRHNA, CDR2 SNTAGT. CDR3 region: CASSDRGRGYNEQFF. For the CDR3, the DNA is TGTGCCAGCAGTGACCGGGGCAGGGGCTACAATGAGCAGTTCTTC.

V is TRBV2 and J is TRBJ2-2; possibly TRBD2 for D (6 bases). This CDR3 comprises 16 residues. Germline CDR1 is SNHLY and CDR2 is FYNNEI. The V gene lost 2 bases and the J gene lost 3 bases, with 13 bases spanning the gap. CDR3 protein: CASSELASEHTGELFF. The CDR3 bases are TGTGCCAGCAGTGAACTGGCTAGCGAACACACCGGGGAGCTGTTTTTT.

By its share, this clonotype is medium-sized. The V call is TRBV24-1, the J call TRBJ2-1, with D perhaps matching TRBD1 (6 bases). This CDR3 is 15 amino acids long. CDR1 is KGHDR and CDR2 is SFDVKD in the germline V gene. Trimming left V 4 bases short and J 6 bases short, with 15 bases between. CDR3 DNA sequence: TGTGCCACCAGTGACCCCAGCGGACAGTCCAATGAGCAGTTCTTC. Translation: CATSDPSGQSNEQFF.

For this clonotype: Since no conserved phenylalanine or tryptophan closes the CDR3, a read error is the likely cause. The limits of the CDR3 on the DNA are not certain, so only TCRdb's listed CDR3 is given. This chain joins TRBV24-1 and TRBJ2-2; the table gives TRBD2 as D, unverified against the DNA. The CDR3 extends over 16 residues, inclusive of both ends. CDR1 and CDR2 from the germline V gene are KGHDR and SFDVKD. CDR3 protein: CATSDLGQGGHRGAVV.

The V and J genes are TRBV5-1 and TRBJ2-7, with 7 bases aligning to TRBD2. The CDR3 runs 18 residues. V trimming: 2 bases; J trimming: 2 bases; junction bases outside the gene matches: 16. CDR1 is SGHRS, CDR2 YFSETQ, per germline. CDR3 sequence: CASSFPSSSGATTYEQYF. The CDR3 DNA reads TGCGCCAGCAGCTTCCCGTCCTCTAGCGGAGCAACTACCTACGAGCAGTACTTC.

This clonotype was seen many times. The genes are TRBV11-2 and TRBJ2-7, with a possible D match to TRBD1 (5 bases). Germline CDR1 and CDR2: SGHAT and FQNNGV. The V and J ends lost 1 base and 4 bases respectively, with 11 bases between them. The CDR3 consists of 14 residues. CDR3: CASSLAAGRYEQYF. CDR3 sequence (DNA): TGTGCCAGCAGCTTAGCAGCAGGGCGGTACGAGCAGTACTTC.

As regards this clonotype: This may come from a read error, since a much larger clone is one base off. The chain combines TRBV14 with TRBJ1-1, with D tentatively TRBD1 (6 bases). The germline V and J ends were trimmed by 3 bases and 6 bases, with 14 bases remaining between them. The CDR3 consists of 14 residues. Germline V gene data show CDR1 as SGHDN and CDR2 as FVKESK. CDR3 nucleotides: TGTGCCAGCAGCCAGGTATCAGGGGAGGCTGAAGCTTTCTTT. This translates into CASSQVSGEAEAFF.

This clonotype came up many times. CDR3 in DNA: TGTGCCAGTATCCGCCAGGGGGCGACGAACACTGAAGCTTTCTTT. Encoded protein: CASIRQGATNTEAFF. This rearrangement joins TRBV19 to TRBJ1-1; TRBD1 matches 8 bases. The CDR3 consists of 15 residues. Germline V gene data show CDR1 as LNHDA and CDR2 as SQIVND (reference sequence). Germline trimming cut 7 bases from V and 1 base from J; bases unmatched to any gene: 8.

CDR3 DNA: TGTGCCAGCAGCTTAGGGGGTATTGCTGAAGCTTTCTTT. Its protein product is CASSLGGIAEAFF. The chain couples TRBV7-8 to TRBJ1-1; D unclear. The V end lost 1 base, the J end lost 6 bases, and 9 bases lay between the germline ends. The CDR3 runs 13 residues. Germline V gene lookup returns CDR1 SGHVS and CDR2 FQNEAQ.

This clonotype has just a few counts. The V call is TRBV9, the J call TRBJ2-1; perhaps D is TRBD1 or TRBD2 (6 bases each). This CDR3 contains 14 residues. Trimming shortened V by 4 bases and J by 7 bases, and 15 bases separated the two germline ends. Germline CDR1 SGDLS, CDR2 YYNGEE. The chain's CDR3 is CASSPRGALNEQFF. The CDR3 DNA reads TGTGCCAGCAGCCCGAGGGGGGCGCTTAATGAGCAGTTCTTC.

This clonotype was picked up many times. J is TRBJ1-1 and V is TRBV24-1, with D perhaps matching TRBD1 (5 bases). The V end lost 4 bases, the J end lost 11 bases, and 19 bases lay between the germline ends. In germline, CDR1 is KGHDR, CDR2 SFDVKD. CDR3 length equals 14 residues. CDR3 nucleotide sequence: TGTGCCACCAGTGAACGGGACGCCCCCGGGGGGGCTTTCTTT. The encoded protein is CATSERDAPGGAFF.

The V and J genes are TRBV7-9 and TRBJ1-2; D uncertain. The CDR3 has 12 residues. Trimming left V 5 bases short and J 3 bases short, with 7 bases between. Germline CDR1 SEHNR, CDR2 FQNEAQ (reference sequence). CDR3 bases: TGTGCCAGCAGCCTGCGAGACTATGGCTACACCTTC. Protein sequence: CASSLRDYGYTF.

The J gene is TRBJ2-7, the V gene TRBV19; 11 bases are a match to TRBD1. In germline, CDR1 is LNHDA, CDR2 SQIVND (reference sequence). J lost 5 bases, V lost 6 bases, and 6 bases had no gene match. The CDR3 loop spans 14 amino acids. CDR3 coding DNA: TGTGCCAGTAGGAGGACAGGGGGCTTCGACGAGCAGTACTTC. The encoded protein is CASRRTGGFDEQYF.